The T cell receptor (beta chain) described here comes from a study of blood T cell repertoires in COVID-19. About the study: T cells, B-cell-depleted T cells, or PBMCs supplied cDNA or gDNA.

This CDR3 contains 14 residues. V gave up 1 base and J gave up 7 bases, with 11 bases separating them. The germline V gene has CDR1 PRHDT and CDR2 FYEKMQ (reference sequence). Using immunoSEQ multiplex PCR, the repertoire was profiled, and TCRdb retains in-frame clones only, with some absent. The sample records around 240,000 clones, around 85% being singletons. The gene calls are TRBV13 and TRBJ2-1; tentatively, D is TRBD2 (6 bases). This clonotype originated in a woman aged 45-60 years who had recovered from COVID-19. Sequences were obtained from PBMCs or T cells enriched from blood (not recorded which). CDR3 amino acids: CASSLVTSTNEQFF. The CDR3 nucleotides are TGTGCCAGCAGCTTAGTGACTAGTACGAATGAGCAGTTCTTC.